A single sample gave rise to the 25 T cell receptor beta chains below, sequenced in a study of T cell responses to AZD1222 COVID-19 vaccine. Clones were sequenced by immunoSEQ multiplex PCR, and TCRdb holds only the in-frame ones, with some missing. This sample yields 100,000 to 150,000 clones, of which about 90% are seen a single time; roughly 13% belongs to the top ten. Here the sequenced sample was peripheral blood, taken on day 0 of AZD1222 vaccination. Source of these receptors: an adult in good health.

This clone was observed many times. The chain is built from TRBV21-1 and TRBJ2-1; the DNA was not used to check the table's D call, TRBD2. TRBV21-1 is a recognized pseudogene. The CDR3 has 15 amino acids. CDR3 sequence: CASRGPAGPYNEQFF. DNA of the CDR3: TGTGCCAGCCGGGGACCAGCGGGCCCTTACAATGAGCAGTTCTTC.

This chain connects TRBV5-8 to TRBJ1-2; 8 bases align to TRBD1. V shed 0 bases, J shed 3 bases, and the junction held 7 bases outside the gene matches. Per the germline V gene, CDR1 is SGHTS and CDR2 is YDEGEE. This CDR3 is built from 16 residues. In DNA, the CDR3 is TGTGCCAGCAGCTTGGCCGTCGGACAGGGTTACTATGGCTACACCTTC. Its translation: CASSLAVGQGYYGYTF.

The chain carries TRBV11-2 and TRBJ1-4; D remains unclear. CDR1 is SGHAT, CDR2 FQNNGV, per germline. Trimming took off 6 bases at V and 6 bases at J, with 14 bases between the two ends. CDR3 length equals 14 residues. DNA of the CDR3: TGTGCCAGCAGAGTATCCGGCCTCGATGAAAAACTGTTTTTT. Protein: CASRVSGLDEKLFF.

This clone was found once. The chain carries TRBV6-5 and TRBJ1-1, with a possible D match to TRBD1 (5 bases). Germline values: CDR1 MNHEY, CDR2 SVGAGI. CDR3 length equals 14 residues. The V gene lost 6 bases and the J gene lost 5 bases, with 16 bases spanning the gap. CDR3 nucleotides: TGTGCCAGCAGACCTGACAGTTCGCAGACTGAAGCTTTCTTT. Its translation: CASRPDSSQTEAFF.

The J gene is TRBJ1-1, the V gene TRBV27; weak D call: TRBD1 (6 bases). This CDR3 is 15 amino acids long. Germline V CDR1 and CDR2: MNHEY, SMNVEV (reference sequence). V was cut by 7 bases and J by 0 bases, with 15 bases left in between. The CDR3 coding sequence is TGTGCCAGCATCGCACTAGGGGGGTTGAACACTGAAGCTTTCTTT. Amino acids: CASIALGGLNTEAFF.

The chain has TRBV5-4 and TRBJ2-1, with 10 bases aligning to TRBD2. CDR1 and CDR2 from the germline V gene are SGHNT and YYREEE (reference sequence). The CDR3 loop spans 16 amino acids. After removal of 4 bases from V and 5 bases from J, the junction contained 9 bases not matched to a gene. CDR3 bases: TGTGCCAGCAGCGTGGGAGCGGGAGGGCCCAACAATGAGCAGTTCTTC. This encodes CASSVGAGGPNNEQFF.

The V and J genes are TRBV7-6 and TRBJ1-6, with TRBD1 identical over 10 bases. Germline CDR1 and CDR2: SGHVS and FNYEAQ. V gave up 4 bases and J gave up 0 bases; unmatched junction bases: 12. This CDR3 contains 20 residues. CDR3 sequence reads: CASSSPRQGARDSYNSPLHF. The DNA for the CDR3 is TGTGCCAGCAGCTCACCCCGACAGGGGGCCAGGGACTCCTATAATTCACCCCTCCACTTT.

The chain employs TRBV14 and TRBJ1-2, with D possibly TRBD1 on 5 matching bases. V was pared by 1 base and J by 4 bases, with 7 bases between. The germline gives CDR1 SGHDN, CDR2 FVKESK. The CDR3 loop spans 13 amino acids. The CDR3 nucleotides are TGTGCCAGCAGCCAAGGCGGGGCCTATGGCTACACCTTC. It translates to CASSQGGAYGYTF.

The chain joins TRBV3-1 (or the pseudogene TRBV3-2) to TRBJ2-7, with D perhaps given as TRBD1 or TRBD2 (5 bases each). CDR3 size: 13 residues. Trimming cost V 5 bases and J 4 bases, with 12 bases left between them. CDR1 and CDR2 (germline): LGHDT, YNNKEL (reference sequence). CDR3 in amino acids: CASSEQGTYEQYF. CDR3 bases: TGTGCCAGCAGCGAGCAAGGGACGTACGAGCAGTACTTC.

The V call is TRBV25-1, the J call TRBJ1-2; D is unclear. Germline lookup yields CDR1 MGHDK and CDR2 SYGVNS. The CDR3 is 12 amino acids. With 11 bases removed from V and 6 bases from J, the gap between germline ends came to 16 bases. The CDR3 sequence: CASSWRGDGYTF. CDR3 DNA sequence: TGTGCCTCCTCCTGGCGGGGAGATGGCTACACCTTC.

The CDR3, as DNA: TGTGCCAGCAGCCAACCCAATGCCTACGAGCAGTACTTC. It translates to CASSQPNAYEQYF. The genes are TRBV3-1 (or the pseudogene TRBV3-2) and TRBJ2-7; D gene uncertain. The CDR3 totals 13 residues. Between the trimmed V and J ends, which lost 2 bases and 2 bases, there was a span of 7 bases. Germline-derived CDR1 and CDR2 are LGHDT and YNNKEL (reference sequence).

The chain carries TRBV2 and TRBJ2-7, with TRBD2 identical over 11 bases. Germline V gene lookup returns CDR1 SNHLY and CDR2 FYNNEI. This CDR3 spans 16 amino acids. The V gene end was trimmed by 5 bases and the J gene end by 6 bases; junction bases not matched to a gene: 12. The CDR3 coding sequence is TGTGCCAGCAGTCGGGCGGTAGCGGGGGGGCGTGGCGAGCAGTACTTC. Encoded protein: CASSRAVAGGRGEQYF. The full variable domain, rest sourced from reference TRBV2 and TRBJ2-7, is EPEVTQTPSHQVTQMGQEVILRCVPISNHLYFYWYRQILGQKVEFLVSFYNNEISEKSEIFDDQFSVERPDGSNFTLKIRSTKLEDSAMYFCASSRAVAGGRGEQYFGPGTRLTVT.

For the CDR3, the DNA is TGTGCCAGCAGCCGACTTTACGGCGGCCAGCCCCAGCATTTT. It specifies CASSRLYGGQPQHF. The J gene is TRBJ1-5, the V gene TRBV5-6; D not resolved. V was cut by 4 bases and J by 7 bases, with 15 bases left in between. Per germline, CDR1 SGHDT and CDR2 YYEEEE. This CDR3 region has 14 residues.

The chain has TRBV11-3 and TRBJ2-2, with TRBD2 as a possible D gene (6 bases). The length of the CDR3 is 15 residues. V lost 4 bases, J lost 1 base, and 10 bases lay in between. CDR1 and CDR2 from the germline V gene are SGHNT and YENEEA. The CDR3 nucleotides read TGTGCCAGCAGCTCCCGGGACTTGAACACCGGGGAGCTGTTTTTT. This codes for CASSSRDLNTGELFF.

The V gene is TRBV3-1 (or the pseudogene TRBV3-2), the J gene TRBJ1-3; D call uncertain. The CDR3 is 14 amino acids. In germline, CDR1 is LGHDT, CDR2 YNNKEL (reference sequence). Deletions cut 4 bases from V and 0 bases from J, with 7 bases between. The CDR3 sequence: CASSPRSSGNTIYF. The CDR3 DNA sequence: TGTGCCAGCAGCCCCCGGAGCTCTGGAAACACCATATATTTT.

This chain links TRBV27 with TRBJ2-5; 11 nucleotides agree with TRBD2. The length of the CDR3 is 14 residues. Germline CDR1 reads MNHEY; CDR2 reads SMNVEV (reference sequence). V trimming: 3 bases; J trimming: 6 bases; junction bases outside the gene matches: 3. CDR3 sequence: CASSFASGGKTQYF. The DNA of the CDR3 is TGTGCCAGCAGTTTCGCTAGCGGGGGGAAGACCCAGTACTTC.

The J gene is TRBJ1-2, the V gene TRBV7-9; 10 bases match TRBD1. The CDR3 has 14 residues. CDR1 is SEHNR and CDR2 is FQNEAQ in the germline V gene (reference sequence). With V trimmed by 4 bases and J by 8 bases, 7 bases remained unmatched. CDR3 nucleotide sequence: TGTGCCAGCAGCTATTACGGGACAGGGGACGGCTACACCTTC. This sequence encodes CASSYYGTGDGYTF.

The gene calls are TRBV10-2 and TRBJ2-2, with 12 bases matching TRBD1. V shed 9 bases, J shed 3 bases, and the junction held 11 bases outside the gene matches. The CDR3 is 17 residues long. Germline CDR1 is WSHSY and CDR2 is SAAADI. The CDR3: CARSGTGGLVDTGELFF. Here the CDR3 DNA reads TGCGCCAGGTCCGGGACAGGGGGCTTAGTGGACACCGGGGAGCTGTTTTTT.

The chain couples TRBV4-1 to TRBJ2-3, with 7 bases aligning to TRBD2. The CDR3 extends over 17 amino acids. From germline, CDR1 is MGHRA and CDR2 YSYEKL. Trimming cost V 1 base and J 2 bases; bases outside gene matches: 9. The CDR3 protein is CASSQAVRLAHTDTQYF. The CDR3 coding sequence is TGCGCCAGCAGCCAAGCAGTTCGACTAGCTCACACAGATACGCAGTATTTT.

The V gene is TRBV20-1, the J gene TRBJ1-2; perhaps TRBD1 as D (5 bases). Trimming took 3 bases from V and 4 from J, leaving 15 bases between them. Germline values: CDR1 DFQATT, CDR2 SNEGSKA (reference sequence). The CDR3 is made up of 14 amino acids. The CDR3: CSASRGTAIYGYTF. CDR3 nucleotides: TGCAGTGCTAGTAGAGGGACGGCGATCTATGGCTACACCTTC.

CDR3 in DNA: TGTGCCAGCAGTAAGAATGAAAAACTGTTTTTT. It is translated as CASSKNEKLFF. J is TRBJ1-4 and V is TRBV27, with unresolved D. Trimming took 5 bases from V and 5 from J, leaving 3 bases between them. The V gene's germline CDR1 is MNHEY and CDR2 SMNVEV (reference sequence). This CDR3 is 11 amino acids long.

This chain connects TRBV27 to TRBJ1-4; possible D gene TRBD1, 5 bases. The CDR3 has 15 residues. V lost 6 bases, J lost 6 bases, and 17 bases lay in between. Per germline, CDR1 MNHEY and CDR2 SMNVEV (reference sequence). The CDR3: CASSSGTTGYEKLFF. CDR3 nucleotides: TGTGCCAGCAGCTCCGGGACGACCGGGTATGAAAAACTGTTTTTT.

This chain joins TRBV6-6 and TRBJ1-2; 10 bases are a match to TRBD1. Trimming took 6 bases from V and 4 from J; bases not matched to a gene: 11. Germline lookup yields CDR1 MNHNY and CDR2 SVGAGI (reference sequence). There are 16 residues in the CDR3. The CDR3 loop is CASSLTGGAFSYGYTF. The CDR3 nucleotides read TGTGCCAGCAGCTTGACAGGGGGCGCGTTCAGCTATGGCTACACCTTC.

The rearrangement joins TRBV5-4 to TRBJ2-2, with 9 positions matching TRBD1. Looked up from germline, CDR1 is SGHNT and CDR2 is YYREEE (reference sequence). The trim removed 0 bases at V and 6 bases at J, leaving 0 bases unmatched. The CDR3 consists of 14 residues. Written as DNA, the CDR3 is TGTGCCAGCAGCTTGGGACAGGGGGCCGGGGAGCTGTTTTTT. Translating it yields CASSLGQGAGELFF.

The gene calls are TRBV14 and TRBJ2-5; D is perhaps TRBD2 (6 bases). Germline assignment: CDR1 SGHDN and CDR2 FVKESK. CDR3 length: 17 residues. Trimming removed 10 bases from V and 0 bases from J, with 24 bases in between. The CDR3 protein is CATHGLCGTEYQETQYF. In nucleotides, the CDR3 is TGTGCCACCCATGGGCTTTGCGGGACTGAGTACCAAGAGACCCAGTACTTC.